Below, 21 T cell receptor beta chains from the same sample are listed, as sequenced in a study of T cell repertoires in ileal Crohn's disease. The protocol was immunoSEQ multiplex PCR, while the TCRdb copy is restricted to in-frame clones and leaves out a portion. The repertoire includes roughly 15,000 clones, roughly 80% of them detected once, and 4% to 5% sits in the top ten. The sample was ileal tissue. The receptors were gathered from an adult with Crohn's disease.

This clone was observed a handful of times. This chain uses TRBV29-1 with TRBJ2-2, with 13 positions matching TRBD2. V was clipped by 6 bases and J by 2 bases; unmatched bases: 6. Per the germline V gene, CDR1 is SQVTM and CDR2 is ANQGSEA. The CDR3 is 16 residues long. The CDR3 region is CSVDGLAGDNTGELFF. Written as DNA, the CDR3 is TGCAGCGTAGACGGACTAGCGGGAGATAACACCGGGGAGCTGTTTTTT.

V is TRBV28 and J is TRBJ1-5; D gene unclear. Trimming removed 1 base from V and 7 bases from J, with 14 bases in between. Germline values: CDR1 MDHEN, CDR2 SYDVKM. The CDR3 runs to 15 residues. The CDR3 DNA sequence: TGTGCCAGCAGTTTATCGGCGACGGCGACACAGCCCCAGCATTTT. The encoded protein is CASSLSATATQPQHF.

The gene calls are TRBV30 and TRBJ1-2; 10 positions agree with TRBD1. The CDR3 loop spans 15 amino acids. Germline loops: CDR1 GTSNPN, CDR2 SVGIG (reference sequence). V lost 3 bases to trimming and J lost 8 bases; unmatched junction nucleotides: 12. The CDR3 DNA sequence: TGTGCCTGGAGGGGCAAGACAGGGGGCGCGGAGGGCTACACCTTC. This codes for CAWRGKTGGAEGYTF.

The chain employs TRBV27 and TRBJ1-6; unclear D gene. The CDR3 length is 13 residues. The V gene lost 5 bases and the J gene lost 4 bases, with 6 bases spanning the gap. Germline CDR1 MNHEY, CDR2 SMNVEV (reference sequence). CDR3 in amino acids: CASSTSYNSPLHF. In DNA form, the CDR3 reads TGTGCCAGCAGTACTTCTTATAATTCACCCCTCCACTTT.

The chain uses TRBV27 and TRBJ2-1; 15 bases map to TRBD2. The length of the CDR3 is 17 residues. CDR1 is MNHEY, CDR2 SMNVEV, per germline (reference sequence). Unmatched junction bases numbered 7, after V lost 2 bases and J lost 8 bases. DNA for the CDR3: TGTGCCAGCAGTTTAACCGGGACTAGCGGGAGGAGGGATGAGCAGTTCTTC. It is translated as CASSLTGTSGRRDEQFF.

The rearrangement joins TRBV25-1 to TRBJ1-2; the D is unclear. The germline gives CDR1 MGHDK, CDR2 SYGVNS. This CDR3 has 13 amino acids. The ends were cut back, 8 bases at V and 6 bases at J, with 16 bases in the middle. The CDR3 region has the DNA TGTGCCAGCGGCCAGGCTGGGAGGCATGGCTACACCTTC. Translation gives CASGQAGRHGYTF.

As concerns this clone: Other nucleotide sequences in the sample specify the same CDR3. V is TRBV6-6 and J is TRBJ1-1; D remains unclear. The V gene's germline CDR1 is MNHNY and CDR2 SVGAGI (reference sequence). V gave up 0 bases and J gave up 1 base, with 3 bases separating them. CDR3 length: 13 residues. CDR3 sequence: CASSYSANTEAFF. The CDR3, as DNA: TGTGCCAGCAGTTACTCAGCGAACACTGAAGCTTTCTTT.

V gene TRBV7-8 combines with J gene TRBJ2-5; 9 bases match TRBD2. The V and J ends lost 1 base and 5 bases, in that order; junction bases with no gene match: 5. The V gene's germline CDR1 is SGHVS and CDR2 FQNEAQ. The CDR3 spans 15 residues. CDR3 in amino acids: CASSLGLAGWETQYF. The DNA for the CDR3 is TGTGCCAGCAGCTTAGGGCTAGCGGGGTGGGAGACCCAGTACTTC.

This rearrangement joins TRBV5-1 to TRBJ2-3, with 10 bases fitting TRBD2. This CDR3 region has 16 residues. The trim removed 6 bases at V and 4 bases at J, leaving 11 bases unmatched. From germline, CDR1 is SGHRS and CDR2 YFSETQ. CDR3 amino acids: CASTQRAGGPADTQYF. The CDR3 DNA is TGCGCCAGCACCCAGCGAGCGGGAGGGCCGGCAGATACGCAGTATTTT.

The chain employs TRBV19 and TRBJ2-5; TRBD1 might be the D (5 bases). The J call is uncertain, as TRBJ2-7 better fits the DNA end. The germline gives CDR1 LNHDA, CDR2 SQIVND (reference sequence). This CDR3 region has 15 residues. CDR3 sequence: CASSIQPRDGYEQYF. DNA of the CDR3: TGTGCCAGTAGCATTCAACCCAGGGATGGCTACGAGCAGTACTTC.

The table lists this clone with a few counts. V is TRBV7-2 and J is TRBJ1-3; TRBD1 is a possible D gene (6 bases). Germline V CDR1 and CDR2: SGHTA, FQGNSA. The length of the CDR3 is 15 residues. V lost 3 bases and J 0 bases, leaving 9 bases between the germline ends. DNA of the CDR3: TGTGCCAGCAGCTTTACAGGGAGCTCTGGAAACACCATATATTTT. This translates into CASSFTGSSGNTIYF.

The chain has TRBV6-5 and TRBJ1-1; D is ambiguous. V lost 6 bases, J lost 5 bases, and 16 bases lay in between. Germline CDR1 reads MNHEY; CDR2 reads SVGAGI. CDR3 size: 14 residues. CDR3 loop: CASSQTGGWTEAFF. DNA for the CDR3: TGTGCCAGCAGCCAGACTGGTGGGTGGACTGAAGCTTTCTTT.

This clone appeared once. The rearrangement joins TRBV7-9 to TRBJ2-1; no clear D gene. The CDR3 has 12 amino acids. Germline V lookup: CDR1 SEHNR, CDR2 FQNEAQ (reference sequence). Trimming took off 5 bases at V and 6 bases at J, with 8 bases between the two ends. The DNA for the CDR3 is TGTGCCAGCAGCCACCCTAGCAATGAGCAGTTCTTC. It specifies CASSHPSNEQFF.

This chain uses TRBV6-1 with TRBJ1-5; no reliable D call. This CDR3 region has 14 residues. Germline CDR1 MNHNS, CDR2 SASEGT. Trimming took 1 base from V and 2 from J, leaving 6 bases between them. The CDR3 reads CASSEVGGNQPQHF. CDR3 coding DNA: TGTGCCAGCAGTGAAGTCGGGGGCAATCAGCCCCAGCATTTT.

This clone was found a few times. The gene calls are TRBV6-1 and TRBJ2-7; TRBD2 aligns across 9 bases. The CDR3 consists of 15 residues. Germline CDR1 reads MNHNS; CDR2 reads SASEGT. V shed 0 bases, J shed 1 base, and the junction held 1 base outside the gene matches. The CDR3 region has the DNA TGTGCCAGCAGTGAAGCAAGCGGGGGGTCCTACGAGCAGTACTTC. Its translation is CASSEASGGSYEQYF.

This chain uses TRBV6-1 with TRBJ1-1, with D tentatively TRBD1 (5 bases). Trimming took 4 bases from V and 0 from J, leaving 12 bases between them. From germline, CDR1 is MNHNS and CDR2 SASEGT. The CDR3 loop spans 15 amino acids. The CDR3 spells CASSVYAGVNTEAFF. DNA of the CDR3: TGTGCCAGCAGTGTATATGCGGGGGTGAACACTGAAGCTTTCTTT.

Within the sample, this clone is large (0.1 to 1%). The rearrangement links TRBV9 to TRBJ2-7; D possibly corresponds to TRBD2 (6 bases). Trimming pared 3 bases from V and 2 bases from J, leaving 15 bases between. This CDR3 has 15 amino acids. Germline V gene sequence: CDR1 SGDLS, CDR2 YYNGEE. CDR3 protein: CASSGRDWGPYEQYF. Here the CDR3 DNA reads TGTGCCAGCAGCGGCCGGGACTGGGGACCCTACGAGCAGTACTTC.

The rearrangement joins TRBV6-4 to TRBJ1-5, with D possibly being TRBD1 (6 bases). Trimming removed 2 bases from V and 6 bases from J, with 8 bases in between. Germline assignment: CDR1 MRHNA and CDR2 SNTAGT. The CDR3 is 13 residues long. The CDR3 loop reads CASSDGGAQPQHF. The DNA for the CDR3 is TGTGCCAGCAGTGACGGGGGCGCTCAGCCCCAGCATTTT.

The chain has TRBV6-1 and TRBJ1-1, with TRBD1 matching over 7 bases. Germline trimming cut 4 bases from V and 0 bases from J; bases unmatched to any gene: 2. This CDR3 region has 14 residues. Looked up from germline, CDR1 is MNHNS and CDR2 is SASEGT. In DNA form, the CDR3 reads TGTGCCAGCAGTGCACAGGGGTTGAACACTGAAGCTTTCTTT. Encoded protein: CASSAQGLNTEAFF.

This chain links TRBV5-1 with TRBJ1-2; D perhaps matches TRBD1 (6 bases). V was cut by 4 bases and J by 0 bases, with 10 bases left in between. The germline gives CDR1 SGHRS, CDR2 YFSETQ. The CDR3 runs to 14 residues. CDR3 in DNA: TGCGCCAGCAGCCCGGACAGAACTAACTATGGCTACACCTTC. It specifies CASSPDRTNYGYTF.

V usage is TRBV6-1 and J usage is TRBJ2-7; no definite D call. Germline loops: CDR1 MNHNS, CDR2 SASEGT. The CDR3 spans 14 residues. The V and J ends lost 4 bases and 3 bases respectively, with 13 bases between them. CDR3: CASSVSGSFYEQYF. CDR3 DNA sequence: TGTGCCAGCAGTGTTTCAGGTTCCTTCTACGAGCAGTACTTC.